A selection of T cell receptor beta chains follows, all from one sample in a study of naive and memory T cell subsets. TCRdb called the 5' RACE reads again in MiXCR, with one record for every CDR3 protein. The sample gives 25,000 to 35,000 distinct CDR3 sequences, 15% to 20% of which show up once; about 2.4% is in the top ten. The origin of the receptors is a female donor in good health. Both conserved end residues are part of each CDR3. A D gene is named only where the DNA matches it firmly. A row's size may be missing; if present it is once, few, many or a size class.

CDR3nt	CDR3aa	v_gene	j_gene	abundance	d_gene
TGCAGCGGGCAACCCGAACAGGTCCCGCAGACCCAGTACTTC	CSGQPEQVPQTQYF	TRBV29-1	TRBJ2-5	many	-
TGTGCCAGCAGTGTTGCCGGGACAGGCCCGGATGAGCAGTTCTTC	CASSVAGTGPDEQFF	TRBV12-3/TRBV12-4	TRBJ2-1	few	TRBD1
TGCAGTGCTACTTACAATGAGCAGTTCTTC	CSATYNEQFF	TRBV20-1	TRBJ2-1	many	-
TGTGCCACCAGCCGGGGGGGGGGCAATCAGCCCCAGCATTTT	CATSRGGGNQPQHF	TRBV15	TRBJ1-5	-	-
TGTGCCAGCAGCCGGACTAGCGGCCGGACCTACAATGAGCAGTTCTTC	CASSRTSGRTYNEQFF	TRBV13	TRBJ2-1	medium-sized	TRBD2
TGCAGCGTTGACGAGACAGGGGCTCAGCACACTGAAGCTTTCTTT	CSVDETGAQHTEAFF	TRBV29-1	TRBJ1-1	many	TRBD1
TGTGCCAGCAGCCAAGGGACAGGGGCGCACCTTCGAGAGACCCAGTACTTC	CASSQGTGAHLRETQYF	TRBV14	TRBJ2-5	many	TRBD1
TGCAGTGCGAGGGACAGGGGTGGTCAGCCCCAGCATTTT	CSARDRGGQPQHF	TRBV20-1	TRBJ1-5	many	TRBD1
TGCAGTGCAATAGACAGGGGTGGGTATGGCTACACCTTC	CSAIDRGGYGYTF	TRBV20-1	TRBJ1-2	many	TRBD1
TGTGCCAGCAGCCGAGACAGTCTTTATAGCAATCAGCCCCAGCATTTT	CASSRDSLYSNQPQHF	TRBV4-2	TRBJ1-5	few	-
TGTGCCAGCAGTTCTGGGCGACTGGGGAAAGGGACATCGTACGAGCAGTACTTC	CASSSGRLGKGTSYEQYF	TRBV12-3/TRBV12-4	TRBJ2-7	few	-